The next 27 T cell receptor beta chains were all read from a single sample in a study of Graves' ophthalmopathy and Graves' hyperthyroidism (dated by TCRdb to 2016 to 2019). These reads were obtained on an Illumina HiSeq 2000. For repertoire sequencing, TCR beta CDR3 regions were amplified from RNA transcripts. A first-round RT-PCR used HTBI primers with the Qiagen OneStep RT-PCR kit, followed by a second-round multiplex PCR, size selection and purification. Clones were called with MiXCR by TCRdb after fastp trimmed the public reads at Q25, and only in-frame beta chains were retained. Every entry covers one CDR3 protein and lists the most common genes and DNA from its rows. Here the sample has 230,000 or so distinct CDR3 sequences; around 50% occur a single time. Less than 50% of the sample goes to the ten largest clones. The sequencing input was peripheral blood. The receptors come from an adult man with Graves' ophthalmopathy.

This sequence joins TRBV7-6 and TRBJ2-7; the D is unclear. Trimming took off 1 base at V and 5 bases at J, with 6 bases between the two ends. The CDR3 runs to 12 residues. Looked up from germline, CDR1 is SGHVS and CDR2 is FNYEAQ. The CDR3 loop is CASSLDGDEQYF. DNA for the CDR3: TGTGCCAGCAGCTTAGATGGGGACGAGCAGTACTTC.

The chain's CDR3 is CASRLAGEGEQYF. The DNA of the CDR3 is TGTGCCAGCCGACTAGCGGGGGAAGGCGAGCAGTACTTC. The genes are TRBV12-3 or TRBV12-4 and TRBJ2-7; 12 nucleotides line up with TRBD2. This CDR3 contains 13 residues. Germline trimming cut 8 bases from V and 6 bases from J; bases unmatched to any gene: 5.

This clonotype was counted at least ten times. The chain has TRBV15 and TRBJ1-1; D not resolved. Deletions cut 0 bases from V and 5 bases from J, with 10 bases between. The CDR3 runs to 14 residues. Germline V gene lookup returns CDR1 LNHNV and CDR2 YYDKDF (reference sequence). The CDR3 here is CATSRDTSGTEAFF. The CDR3 DNA is TGTGCCACCAGCAGAGACACCTCGGGGACTGAAGCTTTCTTT.

This clonotype was counted only a few times. The rearrangement uses TRBV9 and TRBJ1-2; maybe TRBD1 (5 bases). With 3 bases removed from V and 4 bases from J, the gap between germline ends came to 10 bases. The germline CDR1 and CDR2 sequences are SGDLS and YYNGEE. The CDR3 loop spans 13 amino acids. CDR3 region: CASSAPGIYGYTF. The CDR3 DNA reads as TGTGCCAGCAGCGCCCCAGGGATCTATGGCTACACCTTC.

V usage is TRBV20-1 and J usage is TRBJ2-7; D gene unclear. Germline V gives CDR1 DFQATT, CDR2 SNEGSKA (reference sequence). Trimming removed 6 bases at V and 6 bases at J, with 21 bases between. This CDR3 is 14 amino acids long. CDR3 bases: TGCAGTGCCAAAAAGGACCCCTCCGCCCTCGAGCAGTACTTC. Its protein product is CSAKKDPSALEQYF.

The chain links TRBV29-1 to TRBJ1-1; tentatively, D is TRBD1 (6 bases). Trimming removed 4 bases at V and 6 bases at J, with 15 bases between. The CDR3 extends over 13 amino acids. Germline V lookup: CDR1 SQVTM, CDR2 ANQGSEA. DNA for the CDR3: TGCAGCGTTGGTTTCAGGGGTAACGCTGAAGCTTTCTTT. Its translation: CSVGFRGNAEAFF.

The chain employs TRBV7-9 and TRBJ1-1; the D is unclear. The CDR3 has 12 amino acids. CDR1 is SEHNR and CDR2 is FQNEAQ in the germline V gene (reference sequence). V lost 6 bases to trimming and J lost 7 bases, with 12 bases between them. The CDR3 region has the DNA TGTGCCAGCAGTTTAAGGGAGTATGAAGCTTTCTTT. It codes for CASSLREYEAFF.

This clonotype was counted between two and nine times. The chain couples TRBV5-8 to TRBJ2-7, with unresolved D. Trimming left V 4 bases short and J 4 bases short, with 9 bases between. Germline CDR1 is SGHTS and CDR2 is YDEGEE. This CDR3 region has 12 residues. This CDR3 reads CASSAWSYEQYF. CDR3 DNA: TGTGCCAGCAGCGCGTGGTCATACGAGCAGTACTTC.

The V gene is TRBV5-1, the J gene TRBJ2-5; 7 bases map to TRBD2. This CDR3 has 15 amino acids. Losses at the gene ends were 2 bases for V and 5 bases for J; bases not matched to a gene: 9. CDR1 is SGHRS, CDR2 YFSETQ, per germline. CDR3: CASSLKAGEEETQYF. In DNA form, the CDR3 reads TGCGCCAGCAGCTTAAAGGCGGGGGAAGAGGAGACCCAGTACTTC.

This chain joins TRBV5-8 and TRBJ2-7; D is unresolved. The CDR3 is 11 amino acids. Trimming took 5 bases from V and 10 from J, leaving 13 bases between them. Germline CDR1 is SGHTS and CDR2 is YDEGEE. The CDR3 coding sequence is TGTGCCAGCAGTGGCCTCCGGAGACAGTACTTC. Its translation: CASSGLRRQYF.

The J gene is TRBJ2-5, the V gene TRBV20-1, with 13 bases identical to TRBD2. Germline V gene sequence: CDR1 DFQATT, CDR2 SNEGSKA (reference sequence). V lost 1 base to trimming and J lost 4 bases; unmatched junction nucleotides: 3. CDR3 length: 15 residues. The CDR3, as DNA: TGCAGTGCTAGAGGACTAGCGGGAGGTATAGAGACCCAGTACTTC. Protein: CSARGLAGGIETQYF.

This clonotype appeared a few times. The gene calls are TRBV28 and TRBJ2-5, with 8 bases identical to TRBD2. The CDR3 is 15 amino acids. After removal of 6 bases from V and 5 bases from J, the junction contained 11 bases not matched to a gene. The germline V gene encodes CDR1 MDHEN and CDR2 SYDVKM. The CDR3 protein is CASRLAGAGGETQYF. DNA of the CDR3: TGTGCCAGCAGACTAGCAGGGGCGGGAGGTGAGACCCAGTACTTC.

This clonotype was detected only a few times. The chain carries TRBV20-1 and TRBJ2-7; 7 bases line up with TRBD2. J lost 2 bases, V lost 8 bases, and 9 bases had no gene match. Per germline, CDR1 DFQATT and CDR2 SNEGSKA (reference sequence). The CDR3 spans 13 residues. As DNA, the CDR3 is TGCAGTCTCCCTGGGGGGGGAACCTACGAGCAGTACTTC. Translation: CSLPGGGTYEQYF.

The rearrangement uses TRBV7-2 and TRBJ1-6; 9 bases are shared with TRBD1. The CDR3 runs to 15 residues. The V segment lost 1 base and the J segment 11 bases; nucleotides outside the gene matches: 6. CDR1 and CDR2 (germline): SGHTA, FQGNSA. The CDR3 DNA reads as TGTGCCAGCAGCTTAGATGGGACAGGGAATACACCCCTCCACTTT. The encoded protein is CASSLDGTGNTPLHF.

The rearrangement joins TRBV7-9 to TRBJ2-3, with 9 positions matching TRBD2. Germline CDR1 is SEHNR and CDR2 is FQNEAQ (reference sequence). The V gene end was trimmed by 10 bases and the J gene end by 2 bases; junction bases not matched to a gene: 10. The CDR3 covers 15 residues. CDR3 bases: TGTGCCACAGGTCTAGCGGGGACCCCCACAGATACGCAGTATTTT. This encodes CATGLAGTPTDTQYF.

On this clonotype itself: One base away lies a much larger clone, so this may be a sequencing read error. The CDR3 carries no conserved terminal phenylalanine or tryptophan, so it likely arises from a read error. V usage is TRBV24-1 and J usage is TRBJ1-2; D may be TRBD1 (6 bases). V was trimmed by 3 bases and J by 4 bases, leaving 11 bases between them. Germline V gene data show CDR1 as KGHDR and CDR2 as SFDVKD. The CDR3 covers 14 residues. The CDR3 loop is CATSDDRRGYGYTL. The CDR3 DNA reads TGTGCCACCAGTGATGACAGGCGCGGCTATGGCTACACCCTC.

This clonotype was recorded a few times. This chain joins TRBV4-2 and TRBJ1-5, with D possibly being TRBD1 (6 bases). CDR1 and CDR2 from the germline V gene are LGHNA and YNFKEQ. V lost 3 bases and J lost 1, with 13 bases in between. The CDR3 is 16 amino acids. The CDR3 coding sequence is TGTGCCAGCAGCCAGGGGGACGGGGGCAGCAATCAGCCCCAGCATTTT. Encoded protein: CASSQGDGGSNQPQHF.

In its sample, this clonotype was seen a few times. The chain links TRBV20-1 to TRBJ1-4; TRBD1 matches at 9 bases. This CDR3 region has 14 residues. The J segment lost 5 bases and the V segment lost 5 bases, leaving 6 bases of the junction unmatched. Germline CDR1 reads DFQATT; CDR2 reads SNEGSKA (reference sequence). The CDR3 sequence: CSASPGQGNEKLFF. The CDR3 coding sequence is TGCAGTGCTTCCCCGGGACAGGGAAATGAAAAACTGTTTTTT.

V is TRBV2 and J is TRBJ1-4; TRBD1 might be the D (6 bases). V lost 5 bases to trimming and J lost 4 bases, with 11 bases between them. CDR1 is SNHLY and CDR2 is FYNNEI in the germline V gene. The CDR3 spans 14 residues. The CDR3, as DNA: TGTGCCAGCAGTTTGGACAGCATTAATGAAAAACTGTTTTTT. Translated: CASSLDSINEKLFF.

V gene TRBV3-1 combines with J gene TRBJ2-7; 7 bases fit TRBD1. This CDR3 region has 11 residues. With V trimmed by 3 bases and J by 11 bases, 4 bases remained unmatched. Germline-derived CDR1 and CDR2 are LGHDT and YNNKEL (reference sequence). The CDR3 spells CASSHGQEKYF. In DNA form, the CDR3 reads TGTGCCAGCAGCCACGGACAGGAAAAGTACTTC.

This clonotype was found a few times. CDR3 DNA: TGTGCCAGCGCCAGGGTCCACTCTGGAAACACCATATATTTT. It is translated as CASARVHSGNTIYF. The V and J genes are TRBV6-5 and TRBJ1-3; possible D gene TRBD1, 5 bases. There are 14 residues in the CDR3. The ends were cut back, 8 bases at V and 0 bases at J, with 11 bases in the middle. The germline gives CDR1 MNHEY, CDR2 SVGAGI.

The gene calls are TRBV9 and TRBJ2-7; either TRBD1 or TRBD2 may supply D (5 bases each). The CDR3 has 14 amino acids. Germline V CDR1 and CDR2: SGDLS, YYNGEE. The V gene lost 4 bases and the J gene lost 0 bases, with 11 bases spanning the gap. The CDR3 here is CASSPWDRSYEQYF. The CDR3 DNA reads TGTGCCAGCAGCCCCTGGGACCGCTCCTACGAGCAGTACTTC.

The rearrangement joins TRBV5-8 to TRBJ2-5; D is undetermined. This CDR3 contains 13 residues. Deletions cut 0 bases from V and 2 bases from J, with 5 bases between. CDR1 is SGHTS and CDR2 is YDEGEE in the germline V gene. The CDR3, as DNA: TGTGCCAGCAGCTTGGCATATCAAGAGACCCAGTACTTC. It translates to CASSLAYQETQYF.

The gene calls are TRBV19 and TRBJ2-2, with a tentative D call TRBD1 (6 bases). Trimming left V 6 bases short and J 5 bases short, with 13 bases between. This CDR3 has 14 residues. The germline gives CDR1 LNHDA, CDR2 SQIVND (reference sequence). CDR3 sequence: CASSSQGQTGELFF. DNA for the CDR3: TGTGCCAGTAGCTCACAGGGTCAAACCGGGGAGCTGTTTTTT.

This clonotype occurred a few times. The V gene is TRBV15, the J gene TRBJ2-3; weak D call: TRBD1 (6 bases). Germline V lookup: CDR1 LNHNV, CDR2 YYDKDF (reference sequence). Trimming left V 5 bases short and J 3 bases short, with 15 bases between. The CDR3 is 15 amino acids. The CDR3 bases are TGTGCCACCAGCGTGCCGACAGGCGTTACAGATACGCAGTATTTT. Amino acids: CATSVPTGVTDTQYF.

The chain joins TRBV25-1 to TRBJ2-6, with D unclear. The germline V gene encodes CDR1 MGHDK and CDR2 SYGVNS. The CDR3 covers 17 residues. V lost 4 bases and J lost 0, with 13 bases in between. The CDR3 nucleotides read TGTGCCAGCAGTGCCCTTGACACCCTCTCTGGGGCCAACGTCCTGACTTTC. Residues: CASSALDTLSGANVLTF.

The chain couples TRBV10-3 to TRBJ2-7; 9 bases agree with TRBD2. The germline V gene has CDR1 ENHRY and CDR2 SYGVKD. The CDR3 is 15 residues long. Trimming removed 10 bases from V and 4 bases from J; junction bases left unmatched: 14. This CDR3 reads CASSSHGTSHYEQYF. CDR3 in DNA: TGTGCCAGCAGCTCCCATGGGACTAGCCATTACGAGCAGTACTTC.